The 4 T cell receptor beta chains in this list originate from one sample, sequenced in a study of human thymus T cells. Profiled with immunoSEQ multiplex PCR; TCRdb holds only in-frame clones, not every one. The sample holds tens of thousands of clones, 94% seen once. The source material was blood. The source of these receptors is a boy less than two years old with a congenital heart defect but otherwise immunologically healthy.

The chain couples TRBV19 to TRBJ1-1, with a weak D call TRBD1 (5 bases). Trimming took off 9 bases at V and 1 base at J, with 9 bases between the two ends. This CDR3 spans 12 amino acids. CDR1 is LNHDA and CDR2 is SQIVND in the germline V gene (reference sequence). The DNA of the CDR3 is TGTGCCAGCCGGGGGGGGAACACTGAAGCTTTCTTT. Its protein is CASRGGNTEAFF.

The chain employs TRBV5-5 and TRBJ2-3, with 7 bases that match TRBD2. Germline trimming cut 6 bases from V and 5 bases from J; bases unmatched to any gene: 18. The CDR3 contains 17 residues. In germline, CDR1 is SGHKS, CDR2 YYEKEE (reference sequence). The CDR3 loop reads CASMRRERLGLGDTQYF. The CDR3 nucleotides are TGTGCCAGCATGAGGCGGGAGAGGCTTGGGCTAGGAGATACGCAGTATTTT.

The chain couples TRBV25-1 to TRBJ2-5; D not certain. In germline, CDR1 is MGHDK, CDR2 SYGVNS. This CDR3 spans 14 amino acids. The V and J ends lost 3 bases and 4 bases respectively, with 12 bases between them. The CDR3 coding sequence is TGTGCCAGCAGTGATTACGAGAGAGGAGAGACCCAGTACTTC. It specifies CASSDYERGETQYF.

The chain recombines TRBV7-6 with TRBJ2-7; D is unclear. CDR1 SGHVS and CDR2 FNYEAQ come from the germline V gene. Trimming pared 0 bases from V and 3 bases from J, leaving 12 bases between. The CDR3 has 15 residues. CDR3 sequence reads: CASSLAERGYYEQYF. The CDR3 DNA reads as TGTGCCAGCAGCTTAGCCGAACGTGGGTACTACGAGCAGTACTTC.